This T cell receptor (beta chain) originates from a study of cytomegalovirus exposure and HLA in healthy donors. The PCR employed 60 Vbeta primers together with 13 Jbeta primers. The data were produced by immunoSEQ multiplex PCR, yet TCRdb's version contains in-frame clones alone and is incomplete. The sample contains 130,000 to 150,000 clones, more than 70% of which appear only once. This CDR3 has 17 amino acids. Trimming left V 7 bases short and J 0 bases short, with 19 bases between. From germline, CDR1 is SNHLY and CDR2 FYNNEI. This TCR came from a woman between 50 and 59 years old in good health and CMV-seronegative. The chain has TRBV2 and TRBJ1-5; D not certain. The source material was PBMCs. The CDR3 here is CASKKNLRDYSNQPQHF. DNA for the CDR3: TGTGCCAGCAAAAAAAATCTCCGAGACTATAGCAATCAGCCCCAGCATTTT.